The rows below give T cell receptor beta chains drawn from one sample of a study of cytomegalovirus exposure and HLA in healthy donors. Repertoires were generated with immunoSEQ multiplex PCR, while TCRdb's copy carries only in-frame clones and drops some. The sample has 70,000 or so clones, roughly 88% seen once. The sample consisted of PBMCs. These receptors were obtained from a woman aged 25 to 45 in good health and CMV-seronegative. Both conserved end residues are part of each CDR3. The order of the fields is D gene, J gene, V gene, clone size, CDR3 protein, CDR3 DNA. D genes are given only for firm matches. Expanded clones get a size class; other rows say once, few or many, or leave the size out.

TRBD2 | TRBJ2-1 | TRBV25-1 | once | CASSEPGREGLSEQFF | TGTGCCAGCAGTGAGCCCGGGCGGGAGGGCCTCAGTGAGCAGTTCTTC
- | TRBJ1-1 | TRBV11-2 | once | CASSPRRGVENTEAFF | TGTGCCAGCAGCCCACGCCGCGGGGTAGAGAACACTGAAGCTTTCTTT
- | TRBJ2-1 | TRBV19 | - | CASRKGNSYNEQFF | TGTGCCAGTAGAAAGGGGAACTCCTACAATGAGCAGTTCTTC
TRBD1 | TRBJ2-1 | TRBV28 | - | CASSWDSYNEQFF | TGTGCCAGCAGTTGGGACAGTTACAATGAGCAGTTCTTC
- | TRBJ1-4 | TRBV30 | - | CAWGVSTNEKLFF | TGTGCCTGGGGAGTCTCAACTAATGAAAAACTGTTTTTT
- | TRBJ2-2 | TRBV11-1 | - | CASSLGFTDGELFF | TGTGCCAGCAGCTTAGGCTTCACAGACGGGGAGCTGTTTTTT
TRBD1 | TRBJ2-7 | TRBV14 | - | CASSQGPGQGRYEQYF | TGTGCCAGCAGCCAGGGCCCGGGACAGGGGAGATACGAGCAGTACTTC
- | TRBJ1-5 | TRBV5-8 | few | CASSLAGESNQPQHF | TGTGCCAGCAGCTTGGCGGGGGAGTCCAATCAGCCCCAGCATTTT
TRBD1 | TRBJ2-1 | TRBV7-9 | - | CASSLEGQIYNEQFF | TGTGCCAGCAGCTTAGAGGGACAGATCTACAATGAGCAGTTCTTC
TRBD1 | TRBJ2-3 | TRBV19 | - | CASSADRTGTDTQYF | TGTGCCAGTAGTGCGGACAGGACTGGCACAGATACGCAGTATTTT
TRBD2 | TRBJ2-7 | TRBV5-1 | - | CASSSTGTSPYEQYF | TGCGCCAGCAGCTCGACCGGGACTAGCCCCTACGAGCAGTACTTC
- | TRBJ2-7 | TRBV5-1 | - | CASSEGRSLRELYEQYF | TGCGCCAGCAGTGAGGGCCGATCCCTCCGAGAGTTGTACGAGCAGTACTTC
TRBD1 | TRBJ1-1 | TRBV19 | - | CASSPTRQGSISTEAFF | TGTGCCAGTAGCCCCACACGACAGGGTTCGATTTCCACTGAAGCTTTCTTT
TRBD2 | TRBJ2-5 | TRBV4-1 | - | CASSQERREGETQYF | TGCGCCAGCAGCCAAGAACGGCGGGAGGGCGAGACCCAGTACTTC
- | TRBJ2-5 | TRBV11-2 | - | CASSLISGLQETQYF | TGTGCCAGCAGCCTCATTAGCGGCCTCCAAGAGACCCAGTACTTC
- | TRBJ1-2 | TRBV7-2 | - | CASTPQHTSSANYGYTF | TGTGCCAGCACGCCCCAACATACGTCCTCCGCTAACTATGGCTACACCTTC
TRBD1 | TRBJ2-5 | TRBV5-1 | - | CASSLPGGIETQYF | TGCGCCAGCAGCTTGCCAGGGGGCATAGAGACCCAGTACTTC
TRBD2 | TRBJ2-5 | TRBV5-1 | - | CASSPKRLAGEETQYF | TGCGCCAGCAGCCCTAAGAGACTAGCGGGAGAAGAGACCCAGTACTTC
- | TRBJ1-5 | TRBV25-1 | - | CASSGSQDRSNQPQHF | TGTGCCAGCAGTGGATCCCAAGACAGGAGCAATCAGCCCCAGCATTTT
- | TRBJ2-3 | TRBV7-3 | - | CASSPLGRQGFSTDTQYF | TGTGCCAGCAGCCCCCTTGGGCGGCAGGGGTTTAGCACAGATACGCAGTATTTT
TRBD2 | TRBJ2-1 | TRBV6-1 | - | CASSEIMGGEFF | TGTGCCAGCAGTGAAATTATGGGAGGGGAGTTCTTC
TRBD1 | TRBJ1-1 | TRBV5-4 | - | CASSLGSGQGHEAFF | TGTGCCAGCAGCTTGGGCTCGGGACAGGGCCATGAAGCTTTCTTT
TRBD1 | TRBJ2-7 | TRBV5-1 | - | CASSSTGSAYEQYF | TGCGCCAGCAGCTCGACAGGGTCCGCCTACGAGCAGTACTTC
- | TRBJ2-7 | TRBV12-2 | - | CASRLAQIRTGASYEQYF | TGTGCAAGTCGCTTAGCGCAAATTAGGACAGGGGCCTCCTACGAGCAGTACTTC
- | TRBJ2-5 | TRBV19 | - | CASSINFQETQYF | TGTGCCAGTAGTATCAACTTCCAAGAGACCCAGTACTTC
TRBD1 | TRBJ1-5 | TRBV28 | - | CASSLGQGRSNQPQHF | TGTGCCAGCAGCCTTGGACAGGGTAGGAGCAATCAGCCCCAGCATTTT
- | TRBJ2-7 | TRBV11-3 | - | CASRADVGYEQYF | TGTGCCAGCAGGGCGGATGTAGGTTACGAGCAGTACTTC
TRBD1 | TRBJ1-2 | TRBV19 | - | CASSIGQGSQGYTF | TGTGCCAGTAGTATTGGACAGGGTTCCCAGGGCTACACCTTC
- | TRBJ2-7 | TRBV21-1 | once | CASSKGWTGTYEQYF | TGTGCCAGCAGCAAAGGATGGACAGGGACCTACGAGCAGTACTTC
- | TRBJ2-2 | TRBV12-2 | - | CASRGSGTQNTGELFF | TGTGCAAGTCGCGGATCCGGGACACAGAACACCGGGGAGCTGTTTTTT
TRBD2 | TRBJ2-3 | TRBV4-2 | - | CASSQRLADNTDTQYF | TGTGCCAGCAGCCAACGACTAGCAGATAACACAGATACGCAGTATTTT
TRBD2 | TRBJ2-1 | TRBV2 | - | CASSEASSGSSYNEQFF | TGTGCCAGCAGTGAAGCTTCTAGCGGGAGCTCCTACAATGAGCAGTTCTTC